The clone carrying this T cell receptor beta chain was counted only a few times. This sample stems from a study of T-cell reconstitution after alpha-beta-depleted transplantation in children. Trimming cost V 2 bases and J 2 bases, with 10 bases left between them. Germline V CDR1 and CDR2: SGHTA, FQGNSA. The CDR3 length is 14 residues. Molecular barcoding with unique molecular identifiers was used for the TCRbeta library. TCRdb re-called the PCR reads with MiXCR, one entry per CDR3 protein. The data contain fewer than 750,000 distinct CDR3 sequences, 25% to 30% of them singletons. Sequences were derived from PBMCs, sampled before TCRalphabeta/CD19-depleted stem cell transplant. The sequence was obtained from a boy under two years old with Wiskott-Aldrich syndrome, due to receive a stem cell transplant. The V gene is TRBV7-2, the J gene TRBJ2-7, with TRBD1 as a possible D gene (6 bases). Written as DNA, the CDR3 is TGTGCCAGCAGCTTACCCAGGGGCGCCTACGAGCAGTACTTC. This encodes CASSLPRGAYEQYF.